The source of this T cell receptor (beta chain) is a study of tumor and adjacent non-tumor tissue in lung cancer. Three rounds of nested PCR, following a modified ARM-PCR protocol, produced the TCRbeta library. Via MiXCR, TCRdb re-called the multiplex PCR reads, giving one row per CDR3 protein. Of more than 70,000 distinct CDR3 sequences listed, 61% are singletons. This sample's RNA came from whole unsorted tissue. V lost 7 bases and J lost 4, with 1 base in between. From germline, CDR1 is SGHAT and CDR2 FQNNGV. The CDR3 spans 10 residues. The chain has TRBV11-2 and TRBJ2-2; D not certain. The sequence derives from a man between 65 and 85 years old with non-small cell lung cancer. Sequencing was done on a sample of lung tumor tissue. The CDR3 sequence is CASITGELFF. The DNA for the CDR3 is TGTGCCAGCATCACCGGGGAGCTGTTTTTT.